This section outlines one TCR beta chain sequence together with its context. As yet, its antigen is unknown. The sample belongs to a study of T cell responses to AZD1222 COVID-19 vaccine. Whole-study context: Second-dose intervals near 4 or 12 weeks were combined. Notes on the study in general: Baseline seropositives among AZD1222 recipients totaled only five or six. The breadth and depth of Spike-specific TCRs increased once two AZD1222 doses had been given.

Germline assignment: CDR1 SGHNT and CDR2 YYREEE (reference sequence). CDR3 length: 15 residues. The V segment lost 4 bases and the J segment 3 bases; nucleotides outside the gene matches: 10. This table comes from immunoSEQ multiplex PCR, and its TCRdb copy is limited to in-frame clones, with some not included. The repertoire holds fewer than 130,000 clones, with less than 90% as singletons. The chain is built from TRBV5-4 and TRBJ2-7, with 7 bases fitting TRBD2. The material was peripheral blood, obtained on day 0 of AZD1222 vaccination. This sequence originates from an adult in good health. The CDR3 DNA reads TGTGCCAGCAGCCGCGGGGACTACAAAATCTACGAGCAGTACTTC. Residues: CASSRGDYKIYEQYF.